The text below deals with one T cell receptor beta chain. These data are taken from a study of T cell changes during pregnancy in multiple sclerosis. Profiling relied on immunoSEQ multiplex PCR, and the TCRdb table lists in-frame clones only, not all of them. In the table there are some 110,000 clones, 92% of which are singletons. The CDR3 has 15 amino acids. Germline CDR1 reads SGHNT; CDR2 reads YYREEE (reference sequence). The germline V and J ends were trimmed by 2 bases and 2 bases, with 13 bases remaining between them. This chain uses TRBV5-4 with TRBJ1-1, with D tentatively TRBD1 (5 bases). The source material was peripheral blood, sampled in the third trimester of pregnancy. This receptor was taken from a female donor with multiple sclerosis, enrolled in a pregnancy study. CDR3 in amino acids: CASSFPTGENTEAFF. As DNA, the CDR3 is TGTGCCAGCAGCTTTCCGACGGGGGAAAACACTGAAGCTTTCTTT.